Following are 12 T cell receptor beta chains from one sample sequenced in a study of T cells after yellow fever vaccination. TCRdb redid the calling of the 5' RACE reads with MiXCR, one entry per CDR3 protein. The table shows approximately 300,000 distinct CDR3 sequences, with 8.7% occurring only once. Sequencing used PBMCs, obtained on the day of the first yellow fever vaccination. Receptors were obtained from a man aged 18 to 30 who received the YFV17D yellow fever vaccine.

In its sample, this clonotype was seen a few times. The rearrangement links TRBV7-3 to TRBJ2-2, with 8 positions matching TRBD2. The CDR3 runs 15 residues. V was clipped by 2 bases and J by 4 bases; unmatched bases: 3. CDR1 and CDR2 from the germline V gene are SGHTA and FQGTGA. The CDR3 DNA sequence: TGTGCCAGCAGCTTACGGGGGGGCCCCACCGGGGAGCTGTTTTTT. Translated: CASSLRGGPTGELFF.

This clonotype has more than one count but fewer than ten. The V call is TRBV20-1, the J call TRBJ1-5; TRBD1 is a possible D gene (6 bases). This CDR3 has 15 amino acids. The germline CDR1 and CDR2 sequences are DFQATT and SNEGSKA (reference sequence). Between the trimmed V and J ends, which lost 3 bases and 5 bases, there was a span of 17 bases. CDR3 sequence (DNA): TGCAGTGCTAGTCGGTACAGGGTTCGAGATCAGCCCCAGCATTTT. This encodes CSASRYRVRDQPQHF.

This clonotype appeared a few times. The rearrangement uses TRBV5-1 and TRBJ2-1, with TRBD2 identical over 12 bases. Germline V gene lookup returns CDR1 SGHRS and CDR2 YFSETQ. The CDR3 has 18 amino acids. After removal of 4 bases from V and 0 bases from J, the junction contained 8 bases not matched to a gene. CDR3 region: CASSTGLAGRSSYNEQFF. CDR3 DNA: TGCGCCAGCAGCACTGGACTAGCGGGGAGAAGCTCCTACAATGAGCAGTTCTTC.

At least ten counts were recorded for this clonotype. The V call is TRBV6-5, the J call TRBJ1-5; D is undetermined. Trimming removed 2 bases from V and 2 bases from J, with 4 bases in between. The CDR3 loop spans 13 amino acids. CDR1 is MNHEY and CDR2 is SVGAGI in the germline V gene. CDR3 sequence reads: CASSYGGNQPQHF. CDR3 coding DNA: TGTGCCAGCAGTTACGGGGGCAATCAGCCCCAGCATTTT.

This rearrangement joins TRBV30 to TRBJ1-2, with TRBD1 matching over 9 bases. J gave up 8 bases and V 0 bases, and 4 bases lay outside the gene matches. The V gene's germline CDR1 is GTSNPN and CDR2 SVGIG (reference sequence). This CDR3 region has 13 residues. The CDR3 DNA follows: TGTGCCTGGAGTGTCGGGACAGGGTACGGCTACACCTTC. Protein product: CAWSVGTGYGYTF.

V gene TRBV28 combines with J gene TRBJ2-2; 7 bases line up with TRBD1. This CDR3 spans 16 amino acids. CDR1 MDHEN and CDR2 SYDVKM come from the germline V gene. J lost 1 base, V lost 5 bases, and 7 bases had no gene match. Here the CDR3 DNA reads TGTGCCAGCAGTCCCCTCGACAGGGAGAACACCGGGGAGCTGTTTTTT. Encoded protein: CASSPLDRENTGELFF.

The V and J genes are TRBV7-2 and TRBJ1-5, with a weak D call TRBD1 (6 bases). Germline CDR1 and CDR2: SGHTA and FQGNSA. Deletions cut 4 bases from V and 8 bases from J, with 21 bases between. The CDR3 consists of 16 residues. The DNA for the CDR3 is TGTGCCAGCAGCTCGCACTGGTCACAGGGAGTAAAGCCCCAGCATTTT. Translated: CASSSHWSQGVKPQHF.

The V gene is TRBV4-3, the J gene TRBJ1-1; 8 bases are a match to TRBD1. The germline gives CDR1 LGHNA, CDR2 YSLEER. Germline trimming cut 3 bases from V and 0 bases from J; bases unmatched to any gene: 3. The CDR3 has 15 residues. The chain's CDR3 is CASSHSTGVNTEAFF. The CDR3 DNA sequence: TGCGCCAGCAGCCACTCGACAGGGGTGAACACTGAAGCTTTCTTT.

The rearrangement joins TRBV7-2 to TRBJ2-2, with TRBD1 matching over 7 bases. Trimming took 5 bases from V and 3 from J; bases not matched to a gene: 9. From germline, CDR1 is SGHTA and CDR2 FQGNSA. The CDR3 spans 16 residues. This chain's CDR3 is CASSESRDRYTGELFF. The CDR3 DNA reads TGTGCCAGCAGCGAATCCCGGGACAGATACACCGGGGAGCTGTTTTTT.

The table lists this clonotype with a few counts. The V gene is TRBV7-6, the J gene TRBJ1-1; a possible D gene is TRBD1 (5 bases). The V and J ends lost 4 bases and 2 bases respectively, with 8 bases between them. Germline CDR1 and CDR2: SGHVS and FNYEAQ. This CDR3 has 13 amino acids. In nucleotides, the CDR3 is TGTGCCAGCAGCTGGGACGGCAACACTGAAGCTTTCTTT. Translation: CASSWDGNTEAFF. The full variable domain, its missing parts supplied by reference TRBV7-6 and TRBJ1-1, is GAGVSQSPRYKVTKRGQDVALRCDPISGHVSLYWYRQALGQGPEFLTYFNYEAQQDKSGLPNDRFSAERPEGSISTLTIQRTEQRDSAMYRCASSWDGNTEAFFGQGTRLTVV.

This clonotype was found a few times. This rearrangement joins TRBV6-1 to TRBJ2-7; 8 bases are shared with TRBD1. Germline V lookup: CDR1 MNHNS, CDR2 SASEGT. The length of the CDR3 is 15 residues. With 6 bases clipped from V and 7 bases from J, the junction kept 14 bases outside the gene matches. The chain's CDR3 is CASRWAVQGAGEQYV. CDR3 nucleotides: TGTGCCAGCAGATGGGCGGTTCAGGGGGCGGGGGAGCAGTACGTC.

This chain connects TRBV11-2 to TRBJ2-2; the match to TRBD1 covers 9 bases. This CDR3 is built from 14 residues. The trim removed 5 bases at V and 7 bases at J, leaving 5 bases unmatched. The V gene's germline CDR1 is SGHAT and CDR2 FQNNGV. The CDR3 loop is CASSPTGGIGELFF. The CDR3 coding sequence is TGTGCCAGCAGCCCTACAGGGGGCATCGGGGAGCTGTTTTTT.